The rows below give T cell receptor beta chains drawn from one sample of a study of T cell responses to AZD1222 COVID-19 vaccine. Data came from immunoSEQ multiplex PCR; TCRdb stores just in-frame clones and leaves some out. The repertoire holds around 150,000 clones, with roughly 91% as singletons. Here the sequenced sample was peripheral blood, taken 28 days after the second AZD1222 dose. The receptors stem from an adult who received the AZD1222 COVID-19 vaccine. Each CDR3 is given with its conserved first and last residue.

CDR3 length	V gene	J gene	CDR3 protein
12	TRBV5-6	TRBJ1-2	CASSHGRVGYTF
15	TRBV5-1	TRBJ2-7	CASREGQGNFYEQYF
14	TRBV28	TRBJ2-6	CASSLSRWANVLTF
13	TRBV6-4	TRBJ1-2	CASHWFIYYGYTF
14	TRBV5-1	TRBJ1-1	CASTRPSPPHEAFF
15	TRBV6-4	TRBJ2-3	CASSPTSGGPDTQYF
12	TRBV12-3/TRBV12-4	TRBJ1-1	CASSYTNTEAFF
15	TRBV18	TRBJ2-1	CASSLLAGAYNEQFF
15	TRBV7-6	TRBJ1-1	CASSLSDRSNTEAFF
15	TRBV7-9	TRBJ1-1	CASSNPGQVNTEAFF
11	TRBV20-1	TRBJ2-3	CSAPRGDTQYF
14	TRBV5-1	TRBJ2-2	CASSERTGPGELFF
14	TRBV5-1	TRBJ2-2	CASSFGGNTGELFF
13	TRBV12-3/TRBV12-4	TRBJ2-1	CASSHGRYNEQFF
20	TRBV5-4	TRBJ2-3	CASSYLGLAPRSGARDTQYF
15	TRBV3-1/TRBV3-2	TRBJ1-3	CASSLGQGKGNTIYF
13	TRBV19	TRBJ1-5	CASRKGVNQPQHF
11	TRBV28	TRBJ2-3	CASSRVDTQYF
14	TRBV6-2/TRBV6-3	TRBJ1-2	CASSSGQENYGYTF
15	TRBV9	TRBJ1-4	CASSPLGQGSGKLFF
16	TRBV24-1	TRBJ1-5	CATSDLSDRRGQPQHF
15	TRBV27	TRBJ1-5	CASSLGGAMNQPQHF
15	TRBV27	TRBJ1-1	CASSLNPSFPFEAFF
13	TRBV5-4	TRBJ1-6	CASSLVNDSPLHF
13	TRBV4-3	TRBJ1-2	CASSQGVGYGYTF
13	TRBV28	TRBJ1-4	CASKGTDNEKLFF
14	TRBV2	TRBJ2-3	CASRGTSVFDTQYF
13	TRBV10-3	TRBJ1-5	CAISGDSNQPQHF
17	TRBV5-4	TRBJ1-2	CASSWGVVRVTNYGYTF
15	TRBV10-3	TRBJ2-3	CAISERGRGTDTQYF
15	TRBV4-1	TRBJ2-1	CASSQVSGGVNEQFF
14	TRBV19	TRBJ1-6	CASSPTPGNSPLHF
13	TRBV2	TRBJ1-2	CASSGGQSYGYTF
13	TRBV6-5	TRBJ1-4	CASSSQGSEKLFF
12	TRBV13	TRBJ2-2	CASSYGGGELFF
19	TRBV19	TRBJ1-6	CASSPRDSFPFHRSSPLHF
12	TRBV30	TRBJ1-1	CAWSPVNTEAFF
13	TRBV7-3	TRBJ1-5	CASSLGHNQPQHF
13	TRBV18	TRBJ2-5	CASSPHRGETQYF
14	TRBV3-1/TRBV3-2	TRBJ2-7	CASSQDGSSYEQYF
14	TRBV3-1/TRBV3-2	TRBJ2-1	CASSQESGLAEQFF
16	TRBV18	TRBJ1-1	CASSQGTGAGNTEAFF
15	TRBV2	TRBJ2-1	CASSPSSDPDNEQFF
18	TRBV5-5	TRBJ2-2	CASSKDSRPGLNTGELFF
15	TRBV19	TRBJ1-3	CALREVSRSGNTIYF
13	TRBV6-6	TRBJ1-4	CASHRDKNEKLFF
18	TRBV18	TRBJ2-3	CASSQNRGDSARTDTQYF
14	TRBV7-9	TRBJ1-5	CASSPQGGNQPQHF
15	TRBV10-3	TRBJ1-1	CAISPGQGPSTEAFF
14	TRBV7-8	TRBJ1-2	CASSPDSSLYGYTF
13	TRBV28	TRBJ1-5	CASRRQGTGPQHF
14	TRBV6-1	TRBJ1-5	CASSEVWGEWPQHF
14	TRBV5-1	TRBJ1-1	CASSMTGMDTEAFF
13	TRBV2	TRBJ2-7	CASRDPRGNEQYF
14	TRBV19	TRBJ2-4	CASNFAGGQNIQYF